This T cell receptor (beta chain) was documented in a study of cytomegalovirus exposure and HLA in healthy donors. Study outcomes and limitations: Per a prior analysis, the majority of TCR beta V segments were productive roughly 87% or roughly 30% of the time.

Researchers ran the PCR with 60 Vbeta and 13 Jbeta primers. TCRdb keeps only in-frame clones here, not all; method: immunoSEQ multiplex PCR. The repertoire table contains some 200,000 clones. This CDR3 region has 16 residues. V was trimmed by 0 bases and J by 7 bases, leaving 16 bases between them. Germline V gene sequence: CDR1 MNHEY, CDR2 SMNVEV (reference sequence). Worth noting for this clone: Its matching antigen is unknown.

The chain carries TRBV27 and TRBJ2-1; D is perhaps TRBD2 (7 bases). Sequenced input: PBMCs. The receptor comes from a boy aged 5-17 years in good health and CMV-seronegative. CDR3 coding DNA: TGTGCCAGCAGTTTATCCTCGCGGGGGCCGAGGAATGAGCAGTTCTTC. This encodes CASSLSSRGPRNEQFF.